These 30 T cell receptor beta chains came from one sample sequenced in a study of shared clonotypes between healthy human individuals. Naive CD8 cells comprised CD45RO-negative, CCR7-positively selected cells, excluding terminally differentiated effector memory CD45RA+ cells. TCRdb's copy holds only in-frame clones and misses some; the assay was immunoSEQ multiplex PCR. Of about 590,000 clones in the sample, roughly 96% were seen once. The sequencing input was naive CD8+ T cells sorted from blood. The receptors were gathered from a woman in her 30s in good health.

This chain links TRBV7-8 with TRBJ2-7, with D perhaps TRBD1 (5 bases). The CDR3 covers 13 residues. CDR1 is SGHVS and CDR2 is FQNEAQ in the germline V gene. V lost 6 bases to trimming and J lost 2 bases, with 11 bases between them. CDR3 loop: CASRGALTYEQYF. CDR3 bases: TGTGCCAGCAGAGGGGCCCTGACCTACGAGCAGTACTTC.

The gene calls are TRBV19 and TRBJ2-2; 10 bases are shared with TRBD2. CDR3 length equals 16 residues. Germline trimming cut 5 bases from V and 1 base from J; bases unmatched to any gene: 4. CDR1 is LNHDA, CDR2 SQIVND, per germline (reference sequence). This CDR3 is CASSGLAEKNTGELFF. CDR3 sequence (DNA): TGTGCCAGTAGTGGACTAGCGGAAAAGAACACCGGGGAGCTGTTTTTT.

The rearrangement uses TRBV5-4 and TRBJ2-5; 8 bases agree with TRBD2. In germline, CDR1 is SGHNT, CDR2 YYREEE (reference sequence). This CDR3 has 12 residues. Trimming removed 10 bases from V and 1 base from J; junction bases left unmatched: 3. The CDR3 region has the DNA TGTGCCGCACGGGGGGGCCAAGAGACCCAGTACTTC. Translating it yields CAARGGQETQYF.

The gene calls are TRBV4-1 and TRBJ1-3; D ambiguous. Germline-derived CDR1 and CDR2 are MGHRA and YSYEKL. The CDR3 totals 15 residues. V gave up 0 bases and J gave up 0 bases, with 6 bases separating them. Here the CDR3 reads CASSQEVYSGNTIYF. CDR3 DNA sequence: TGCGCCAGCAGCCAAGAGGTGTACTCTGGAAACACCATATATTTT.

The chain joins TRBV4-1 to TRBJ2-7, with D tentatively TRBD1 or TRBD2 (5 bases each). This CDR3 is 15 amino acids long. CDR1 and CDR2 (germline): MGHRA, YSYEKL. Trimming stripped 0 bases from V and 4 bases from J, with 13 bases between. The CDR3 DNA is TGCGCCAGCAGCCAAGAGAGGGGCGATTTTTACGAGCAGTACTTC. Its protein product is CASSQERGDFYEQYF.

In this sample, this clone turned up a few times. This rearrangement joins TRBV7-9 to TRBJ1-1; TRBD1 might be the D (5 bases). Germline V gives CDR1 SEHNR, CDR2 FQNEAQ (reference sequence). V lost 6 bases and J 8 bases, leaving 10 bases between the germline ends. CDR3 length: 11 residues. The CDR3 DNA follows: TGTGCCAGCAGTTCTAAGGGGGAAGCTTTCTTT. Protein: CASSSKGEAFF.

This rearrangement joins TRBV5-1 to TRBJ2-1; D is ambiguous. The ends were cut back, 0 bases at V and 8 bases at J, with 15 bases in the middle. Looked up from germline, CDR1 is SGHRS and CDR2 is YFSETQ. CDR3 size: 15 residues. For the CDR3, the DNA is TGCGCCAGCAGCTTGGGGTCAGCTGATGGCGATGAGCAGTTCTTC. This sequence encodes CASSLGSADGDEQFF.

This sequence joins TRBV9 and TRBJ2-5; D is unresolved. The germline V and J ends were trimmed by 3 bases and 5 bases, with 11 bases remaining between them. The CDR3 loop spans 13 amino acids. Germline-derived CDR1 and CDR2 are SGDLS and YYNGEE. In DNA, the CDR3 is TGTGCCAGCAGCGAAAGCTTGGGGGAGACCCAGTACTTC. Protein: CASSESLGETQYF.

This chain uses TRBV5-4 with TRBJ1-1; D might be TRBD1 (6 bases). Trimming removed 2 bases at V and 4 bases at J, with 12 bases between. The germline V gene has CDR1 SGHNT and CDR2 YYREEE (reference sequence). The CDR3 covers 14 residues. The CDR3 loop reads CASSLGKQGTEAFF. The CDR3 coding sequence is TGTGCCAGCAGCTTAGGCAAACAGGGCACTGAAGCTTTCTTT. The whole variable domain, filled in from reference TRBV5-4 and TRBJ1-1, reads ETGVTQSPTHLIKTRGQQVTLRCSSQSGHNTVSWYQQALGQGPQFIFQYYREEENGRGNFPPRFSGLQFPNYSSELNVNALELDDSALYLCASSLGKQGTEAFFGQGTRLTVV.

This chain links TRBV29-1 with TRBJ1-2, with D perhaps matching TRBD1 (6 bases). V gave up 4 bases and J gave up 3 bases, with 12 bases separating them. The germline gives CDR1 SQVTM, CDR2 ANQGSEA. The CDR3 is made up of 13 amino acids. CDR3 protein: CSVVAGVDYGYTF. In DNA form, the CDR3 reads TGCAGCGTTGTAGCAGGGGTGGACTATGGCTACACCTTC. Drawing the rest from reference TRBV29-1 and TRBJ1-2, the complete variable domain is SAVISQKPSRDICQRGTSLTIQCQVDSQVTMMFWYRQQPGQSLTLIATANQGSEATYESGFVIDKFPISRPNLTFSTLTVSNMSPEDSSIYLCSVVAGVDYGYTFGSGTRLTVV.

This sequence joins TRBV27 and TRBJ1-4; D remains unclear. Germline loops: CDR1 MNHEY, CDR2 SMNVEV (reference sequence). The CDR3 runs 15 residues. Trimming pared 7 bases from V and 3 bases from J, leaving 15 bases between. This CDR3 is CASKVARIANEKLFF. The CDR3, as DNA: TGTGCCAGCAAGGTTGCACGAATCGCTAATGAAAAACTGTTTTTT.

The genes are TRBV9 and TRBJ2-3; TRBD1 matches 9 bases. The CDR3 loop spans 13 amino acids. Germline V lookup: CDR1 SGDLS, CDR2 YYNGEE. With 7 bases clipped from V and 3 bases from J, the junction kept 3 bases outside the gene matches. DNA for the CDR3: TGTGCCAGCCGGGACAGGGTAACAGATACGCAGTATTTT. Protein sequence: CASRDRVTDTQYF. Filled out from reference TRBV9 and TRBJ2-3, the complete variable domain reads DSGVTQTPKHLITATGQRVTLRCSPRSGDLSVYWYQQSLDQGLQFLIQYYNGEERAKGNILERFSAQQFPDLHSELNLSSLELGDSALYFCASRDRVTDTQYFGPGTRLTVL.

The chain carries TRBV7-2 and TRBJ2-3; no reliable D call. V lost 1 base and J 4 bases, leaving 15 bases between the germline ends. Germline CDR1 SGHTA, CDR2 FQGNSA. This CDR3 has 16 residues. DNA for the CDR3: TGTGCCAGCAGCTTAGGGGCTAGTTGGTCCCCAGATACGCAGTATTTT. Translating it yields CASSLGASWSPDTQYF.

The rearrangement uses TRBV5-4 and TRBJ2-3; D perhaps matches TRBD2 (5 bases). Germline-derived CDR1 and CDR2 are SGHNT and YYREEE (reference sequence). V lost 1 base and J 1 base, leaving 10 bases between the germline ends. The CDR3 has 15 amino acids. The CDR3 DNA follows: TGTGCCAGCAGCTTGAGGCTAGCCCGCACAGATACGCAGTATTTT. It codes for CASSLRLARTDTQYF.

The chain carries TRBV19 and TRBJ2-1; unclear D gene. V gave up 6 bases and J gave up 3 bases, with 9 bases separating them. The CDR3 is made up of 13 amino acids. The germline CDR1 and CDR2 sequences are LNHDA and SQIVND (reference sequence). CDR3 bases: TGTGCCAGTAGGTCGGACGACTACAATGAGCAGTTCTTC. Translation: CASRSDDYNEQFF.

The V call is TRBV7-2, the J call TRBJ2-5; 14 bases align to TRBD2. J was trimmed by 5 bases and V by 5 bases; bases with no gene match: 10. The CDR3 sequence is 17 residues long. The germline CDR1 and CDR2 sequences are SGHTA and FQGNSA. In nucleotides, the CDR3 is TGTGCCAGCAGCCCTCGACTAGCGGGAGGGCCGAGGGAGACCCAGTACTTC. This translates into CASSPRLAGGPRETQYF.

This clone showed up just once. The V call is TRBV7-9, the J call TRBJ1-4; possibly TRBD1 for D (5 bases). V lost 1 base and J lost 0, with 12 bases in between. CDR1 SEHNR and CDR2 FQNEAQ come from the germline V gene (reference sequence). CDR3 length: 17 residues. The CDR3 protein is CASSLVQDTSTNEKLFF. In DNA, the CDR3 is TGTGCCAGCAGCTTAGTTCAGGACACCTCAACTAATGAAAAACTGTTTTTT.

The chain couples TRBV28 to TRBJ2-3; the match to TRBD1 covers 10 bases. Germline V lookup: CDR1 MDHEN, CDR2 SYDVKM. This CDR3 has 16 residues. V lost 5 bases to trimming and J lost 2 bases; unmatched junction nucleotides: 7. The CDR3 DNA is TGTGCCAGCAGTCCCTATGGACAGGGGGACACAGATACGCAGTATTTT. Protein: CASSPYGQGDTDTQYF.

The chain joins TRBV4-1 to TRBJ1-4; the match to TRBD1 covers 10 bases. Trimming at V came to 5 bases and at J to 7 bases, leaving 7 bases not matched to a gene. The CDR3 is made up of 15 amino acids. Germline V gives CDR1 MGHRA, CDR2 YSYEKL. In DNA form, the CDR3 reads TGCGCCAGCAGCAAGCGACAGGGGGCCACTGAAAAACTGTTTTTT. This sequence encodes CASSKRQGATEKLFF.

The rearrangement uses TRBV7-9 and TRBJ2-3; 8 bases agree with TRBD1. The CDR3 totals 15 residues. The V and J ends lost 6 bases and 2 bases, in that order; junction bases with no gene match: 7. The V gene's germline CDR1 is SEHNR and CDR2 FQNEAQ (reference sequence). CDR3 DNA sequence: TGTGCCAGCAGATCCGGGACAGGCTACACAGATACGCAGTATTTT. It codes for CASRSGTGYTDTQYF.

The chain recombines TRBV29-1 with TRBJ2-5; TRBD2 agrees at 9 bases. Germline lookup yields CDR1 SQVTM and CDR2 ANQGSEA. J gave up 4 bases and V 2 bases, and 14 bases lay outside the gene matches. The CDR3 spans 17 residues. The CDR3 nucleotides are TGCAGCGTTGAAACTCTTAGCGGGAGTGGGAAGTTAGAGACCCAGTACTTC. Protein product: CSVETLSGSGKLETQYF.

The V and J genes are TRBV6-1 and TRBJ1-3, with D hard to call. The V and J ends lost 3 bases and 0 bases respectively, with 9 bases between them. Germline CDR1 and CDR2: MNHNS and SASEGT. The length of the CDR3 is 15 residues. CDR3: CASSEFSSSGNTIYF. Here the CDR3 DNA reads TGTGCCAGCAGTGAGTTCTCAAGCTCTGGAAACACCATATATTTT.

The chain is built from TRBV6-5 and TRBJ2-5, with D tentatively TRBD1 (6 bases). The tail of the sequence fits TRBJ2-7 better, so the J call may be wrong. This CDR3 is 12 amino acids long. Germline V CDR1 and CDR2: MNHEY, SVGAGI. CDR3 DNA: TGTGCCAGCAGTCTCCAGGGGTACGAGCAGTACTTC. This codes for CASSLQGYEQYF.

The V call is TRBV4-1, the J call TRBJ1-3; possible D gene TRBD1, 5 bases. The germline V gene has CDR1 MGHRA and CDR2 YSYEKL. V was clipped by 0 bases and J by 7 bases, with 7 bases between them. CDR3 length: 13 residues. The CDR3 loop reads CASSQDKGNTIYF. Written as DNA, the CDR3 is TGCGCCAGCAGCCAAGATAAGGGGAACACCATATATTTT.

The chain links TRBV27 to TRBJ2-7; 10 nucleotides agree with TRBD1. The CDR3 loop spans 16 amino acids. CDR1 is MNHEY and CDR2 is SMNVEV in the germline V gene (reference sequence). V lost 5 bases, J lost 6 bases, and 13 bases stayed unmatched. The CDR3 sequence is CASSKLSGTGASEQYF. Written as DNA, the CDR3 is TGTGCCAGCAGTAAGTTATCCGGGACAGGGGCATCCGAGCAGTACTTC.

CDR3: CASSTRQGRLTYEQYF. The DNA of the CDR3 is TGTGCCAGCAGCACCAGACAGGGGAGATTGACCTACGAGCAGTACTTC. The gene calls are TRBV21-1 and TRBJ2-7; TRBD1 reflects the table's D call only, with no check against the DNA. TRBV21-1 is labeled a pseudogene. The CDR3 is made up of 16 amino acids.

This sequence joins TRBV28 and TRBJ1-2, with 10 bases that match TRBD1. CDR1 and CDR2 from the germline V gene are MDHEN and SYDVKM. This CDR3 is built from 15 residues. V lost 11 bases, J lost 6 bases, and 15 bases stayed unmatched. CDR3 amino acids: CAGRSGTGVNNGYTF. The CDR3 nucleotides are TGTGCCGGGAGATCCGGGACAGGGGTGAACAATGGCTACACCTTC.

The chain recombines TRBV28 with TRBJ1-2; possibly TRBD1 for D (6 bases). Germline CDR1 and CDR2: MDHEN and SYDVKM. V was trimmed by 4 bases and J by 5 bases, leaving 17 bases between them. CDR3 length: 15 amino acids. The CDR3 sequence is CASSYDLGGSYGYTF. CDR3 sequence (DNA): TGTGCCAGCAGTTACGACTTAGGGGGATCTTATGGCTACACCTTC.

This clone was detected a few times. The genes are TRBV2 and TRBJ2-7; D uncertain. From germline, CDR1 is SNHLY and CDR2 FYNNEI. Trimming took off 3 bases at V and 2 bases at J, with 8 bases between the two ends. The length of the CDR3 is 13 residues. The CDR3 nucleotides are TGTGCCAGCAGTGATAGGTACACCTACGAGCAGTACTTC. It is translated as CASSDRYTYEQYF.

V and J are TRBV9 and TRBJ2-3; D not resolved. Per the germline V gene, CDR1 is SGDLS and CDR2 is YYNGEE. The CDR3 is 13 residues long. Between the trimmed V and J ends, which lost 4 bases and 10 bases, there was a span of 16 bases. The CDR3 DNA sequence: TGTGCCAGCAGCCCTAGATTGGGGTTCGCGCAGTATTTT. Translating it yields CASSPRLGFAQYF.